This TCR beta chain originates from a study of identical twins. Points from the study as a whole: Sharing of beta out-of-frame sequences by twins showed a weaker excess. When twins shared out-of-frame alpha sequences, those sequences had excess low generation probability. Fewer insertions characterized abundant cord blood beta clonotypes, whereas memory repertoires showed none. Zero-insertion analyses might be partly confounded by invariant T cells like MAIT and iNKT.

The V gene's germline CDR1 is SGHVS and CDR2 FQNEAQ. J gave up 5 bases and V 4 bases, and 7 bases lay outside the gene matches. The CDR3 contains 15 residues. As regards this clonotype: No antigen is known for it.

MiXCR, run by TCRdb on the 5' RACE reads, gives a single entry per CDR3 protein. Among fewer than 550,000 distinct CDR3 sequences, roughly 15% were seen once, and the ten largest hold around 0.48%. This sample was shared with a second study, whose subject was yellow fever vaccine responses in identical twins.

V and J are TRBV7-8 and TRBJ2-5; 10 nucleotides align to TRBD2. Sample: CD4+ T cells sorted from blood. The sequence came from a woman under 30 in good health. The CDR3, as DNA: TGTGCCAGCAGCTCCGTACTAGCGGGATTTGAGACCCAGTACTTC. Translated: CASSSVLAGFETQYF.